This TCR beta chain was found in a study of OX40 agonist ivuxolimab in advanced cancers. TCRdb keeps only in-frame clones here, not all; method: immunoSEQ multiplex PCR. The table includes roughly 100,000 clones, 90% to 96% detected once. In the case of this clone: Its antigen is unknown.

Study-wide findings and caveats: Those patients achieving a partial response at 0.1-3.0 mg/kg showed among the lowest clonal expansion. The antigen specificity of the peripheral T cells (those that were expanded) was not determined.

This CDR3 contains 16 residues. Germline CDR1 and CDR2: LGHNA and YSLEER. Losses at the gene ends were 0 bases for V and 3 bases for J; bases not matched to a gene: 8. Sequences were derived from CD4+ or CD8+ T cells sorted from blood, sampled in a trial of the OX40 agonist ivuxolimab. This receptor was obtained from an adult with an advanced solid tumor such as melanoma, head and neck, liver or kidney cancer. The genes are TRBV4-3 and TRBJ2-7, with TRBD2 matching 7 bases. CDR3 coding DNA: TGCGCCAGCAGCCAAGATCAGGCGGGAGCAGTCTACGAGCAGTACTTC. Translation: CASSQDQAGAVYEQYF.